These 17 T cell receptor beta chains share one sample of origin, sequenced in a study of T cell clonality in common variable immunodeficiency. Clones were sequenced by immunoSEQ multiplex PCR, and TCRdb holds only the in-frame ones, with some missing. The repertoire consists of 80,000 or so clones, none detected only once. Sequencing was done on a sample of peripheral blood mononuclear cells. These receptors all come from a person aged 18-70 years in good health.

Ten or more counts support this clone. The missing CDR3 end, 3 residues past where the read stops, is filled in from the germline J gene. V is TRBV5-4 and J is TRBJ2-6, with D maybe TRBD2 (5 bases). Trimming took 0 bases from V and 2 from J, leaving 6 bases between them. Germline V gene sequence: CDR1 SGHNT, CDR2 YYREEE (reference sequence). This CDR3 spans 15 amino acids. CDR3 DNA, as far as it was read: TGTGCCAGCAGCTTGGTCGGGGCTGGGGCCAACGTC. As protein: CASSLVGAGANV. The whole CDR3 protein is CASSLVGAGANVLTF.

This clone has ten or more counts. The read ends 3 residues before the CDR3 terminus; that terminus is restored from the germline J gene. The chain uses TRBV10-3 and TRBJ1-4; TRBD1 might be the D (5 bases). The CDR3 extends over 15 amino acids. CDR1 and CDR2 (germline): ENHRY, SYGVKD. The covered CDR3 bases are TGTGCCATCAGTGAGGACGGCAGGGTAGGAGAGAAA. It translates to CAISEDGRVGEK. The complete CDR3 reads CAISEDGRVGEKLFF.

This clone was counted many times. Read coverage stops 3 residues before the CDR3 terminus; the germline J gene supplies the remainder. The V call is TRBV19, the J call TRBJ1-5; TRBD1 matches at 7 bases. CDR1 LNHDA and CDR2 SQIVND come from the germline V gene (reference sequence). V lost 4 bases, J lost 0 bases, and 9 bases stayed unmatched. This CDR3 region has 17 residues. This chain's CDR3 is CASSKSGTEYSNQPQHF. The DNA read from the CDR3 is TGTGCCAGTAGTAAATCCGGGACAGAATATAGCAATCAGCCC.

This clone occurred many times. Partial CDR3 DNA: TGTGCCAGCAGTTTCGGCGGGGCTAGCACAGATACG. Translation: CASSFGGASTDT. The full CDR3 reads CASSFGGASTDTQYF. This chain joins TRBV7-8 and TRBJ2-3, with D perhaps matching TRBD2 (6 bases). With the read ending 3 residues before the CDR3 end, the germline J gene is used to fill in that end. CDR1 SGHVS and CDR2 FQNEAQ come from the germline V gene. There are 15 residues in the CDR3. Trimming took off 6 bases at V and 0 bases at J, with 13 bases between the two ends.

This clone was picked up many times. The sequence runs out 3 residues before the end of the CDR3; the remainder is reconstructed from the germline J gene. The V call is TRBV2, the J call TRBJ2-3; the match to TRBD2 covers 12 bases. The CDR3 runs to 14 residues. Germline CDR1 and CDR2: SNHLY and FYNNEI. After removal of 7 bases from V and 4 bases from J, the junction contained 3 bases not matched to a gene. CDR3 loop: CASTSGRAADTQYF. The CDR3 DNA, read in part, is TGTGCCAGCACTAGCGGGAGGGCCGCAGATACG.

This clone was counted many times. The CDR3 end falls 3 residues outside the read, so it is completed with the germline J gene. The rearrangement joins TRBV9 to TRBJ2-5; 8 bases are shared with TRBD2. This CDR3 spans 14 amino acids. V trimming: 4 bases; J trimming: 2 bases; junction bases outside the gene matches: 4. Per the germline V gene, CDR1 is SGDLS and CDR2 is YYNGEE. The DNA read from the CDR3 is TGTGCCAGCAGCATTGGGACTAGTCAAGAGACC. Translation: CASSIGTSQET. The full CDR3 protein reads CASSIGTSQETQYF.

In regard to this clone: The observed sequence ends 3 residues before the CDR3 terminus, with the missing tail filled in from the germline J gene. The chain combines TRBV11-2 with TRBJ1-1; D is perhaps TRBD1 (5 bases). The CDR3 runs to 13 residues. Germline lookup yields CDR1 SGHAT and CDR2 FQNNGV. V was shortened by 8 bases and J by 3 bases, with 13 bases between the two germline ends. CDR3: CASHPGGDTEAFF. Incomplete CDR3 DNA: TGTGCCAGCCATCCCGGGGGAGACACTGAA.

In this sample, this clone turned up many times. The germline gene is not matched at one end of the junction; a read error may be the cause. The CDR3 end lies 3 residues beyond the end of the read and is filled in from the germline J gene. This sequence joins TRBV4-2 and TRBJ2-5; 13 positions match TRBD2. The CDR3 is 16 residues long. Germline loops: CDR1 LGHNA, CDR2 YNFKEQ. Partial CDR3 DNA: TGCGCCAGCAGCCAAGGACTAGCGGGAGATTTGGAGACC. Translating it yields CASSQGLAGDLET. The whole CDR3 region reads CASSQGLAGDLETQYF.

This clone was observed at least ten times. Coverage ceases 3 residues before the CDR3 finishes, and the germline J gene fills in the end. The J gene is TRBJ2-4, the V gene TRBV20-1; 9 bases match TRBD1. Germline CDR1 and CDR2: DFQATT and SNEGSKA (reference sequence). The CDR3 runs 13 residues. Trimming at V came to 6 bases and at J to 8 bases, leaving 8 bases not matched to a gene. The covered CDR3 bases are TGCAGTGCGGCGGGACAGGGAATGGACATT. The encoded protein is CSAAGQGMDI. The full-length CDR3 reads as CSAAGQGMDIQYF.

This clone was seen at least ten times. The read finishes 3 residues shy of the CDR3 end, and the germline J gene is used to complete it. The chain links TRBV7-2 to TRBJ1-5, with TRBD1 matching 9 bases. Germline trimming cut 5 bases from V and 9 bases from J; bases unmatched to any gene: 8. CDR1 is SGHTA, CDR2 FQGNSA, per germline. The length of the CDR3 is 14 residues. The CDR3 DNA, read in part, is TGTGCCAGCAGCCCAGGACAGGGGTCGGGGCCC. This gives the protein CASSPGQGSGP. The CDR3 in full is CASSPGQGSGPQHF.

This clone was counted ten times or more. The sequence runs out 3 residues before the end of the CDR3; the remainder is reconstructed from the germline J gene. This chain joins TRBV7-2 and TRBJ2-2, with D hard to call. Germline loops: CDR1 SGHTA, CDR2 FQGNSA. CDR3 length: 11 amino acids. The V and J ends lost 7 bases and 5 bases respectively, with 5 bases between them. CDR3 bases read: TGTGCCAGCACGAGGACCGGGGAG. This sequence encodes CASTRTGE. The whole CDR3 sequence reads CASTRTGELFF.

This clone was detected only a few times. The read halts 3 residues ahead of the CDR3 end, with the missing end drawn from the germline J gene. The chain recombines TRBV7-3 with TRBJ2-1, with D possibly matching TRBD1 (6 bases). V lost 5 bases and J lost 1, with 12 bases in between. The CDR3 sequence is 15 residues long. Germline V gives CDR1 SGHTA, CDR2 FQGTGA. CDR3: CASSRQVQSYNEQFF. Incomplete CDR3 DNA: TGTGCCAGCAGCCGACAGGTCCAATCCTACAATGAG.

This clone was seen at least ten times. The CDR3 extends 3 residues past the end of the read, so its final part is completed from the germline J gene. The V call is TRBV5-1, the J call TRBJ2-2, with a weak D call TRBD2 (6 bases). With 3 bases removed from V and 4 bases from J, the gap between germline ends came to 10 bases. Germline lookup yields CDR1 SGHRS and CDR2 YFSETQ. This CDR3 has 14 amino acids. The sequenced part of the CDR3 DNA is TGCGCCAGCAGCTCGGCGGGGTTCACCGGGGAG. Amino acid sequence: CASSSAGFTGE. The whole CDR3 reads CASSSAGFTGELFF.

In this sample, this clone turned up many times. Coverage ceases 3 residues before the CDR3 finishes, and the germline J gene fills in the end. The chain couples TRBV9 to TRBJ2-7, with TRBD1 as a possible D gene (6 bases). Trimming removed 0 bases from V and 6 bases from J, with 16 bases in between. The CDR3 has 15 residues. Germline V lookup: CDR1 SGDLS, CDR2 YYNGEE. Incomplete CDR3 DNA: TGTGCCAGCAGCGTAGTTTGGGACAACCCTCGCGAG. Amino acid sequence: CASSVVWDNPRE. The complete CDR3 sequence is CASSVVWDNPREQYF. The full variable domain, completed using reference TRBV9 and TRBJ2-7, is DSGVTQTPKHLITATGQRVTLRCSPRSGDLSVYWYQQSLDQGLQFLIQYYNGEERAKGNILERFSAQQFPDLHSELNLSSLELGDSALYFCASSVVWDNPREQYFGPGTRLTVT.

This clone was found many times. From the germline J gene comes the end of the CDR3, since the read stops 3 residues before it. This chain connects TRBV7-6 to TRBJ1-4, with D perhaps matching TRBD1 (6 bases). This CDR3 has 15 residues. Germline V gene data show CDR1 as SGHVS and CDR2 as FNYEAQ. V was trimmed by 8 bases and J by 2 bases, leaving 15 bases between them. The sequenced CDR3 bases are TGTGCCAGCTCGATTACAGGGAGGACTAATGAAAAA. As protein: CASSITGRTNEK. The whole CDR3 is CASSITGRTNEKLFF.

This clone was counted only a few times. The read falls 3 residues short of the CDR3 end, and the missing part is taken from the germline J gene. This chain uses TRBV10-2 with TRBJ2-1; 14 bases line up with TRBD2. Germline CDR1 reads WSHSY; CDR2 reads SAAADI. This CDR3 has 14 residues. After removal of 10 bases from V and 6 bases from J, the junction contained 5 bases not matched to a gene. The CDR3 DNA, read in part, is TGCGCCACCGAAGGGACTAGCGGGAGCAATGAG. It specifies CATEGTSGSNE. The whole CDR3 sequence is CATEGTSGSNEQFF.

This clone showed up just a few times. Sequencing ends 3 residues short of the CDR3 end; the germline J gene provides the rest. This rearrangement joins TRBV2 to TRBJ1-1; a weak D match, TRBD1 (6 bases). Trimming took off 6 bases at V and 0 bases at J, with 11 bases between the two ends. CDR3 size: 14 residues. Germline V lookup: CDR1 SNHLY, CDR2 FYNNEI. The DNA read from the CDR3 is TGTGCCAGCAGGCGGGACATATTGAACACTGAA. As protein: CASRRDILNTE. The CDR3 in its entirety is CASRRDILNTEAFF.